This is a list of T cell receptor beta chains from one sample in a study of blood T cell repertoires in COVID-19. The protocol was immunoSEQ multiplex PCR, while the TCRdb copy is restricted to in-frame clones and leaves out a portion. The sample holds more than 150,000 clones, approximately 80% seen once. Sequenced: PBMCs or T cells enriched from blood (not recorded which). These receptors were taken from a man in his sixties who had been exposed to COVID-19. Both conserved end residues are part of each CDR3. The D gene is left open where the match is weak. Size tells how often a clone was seen (once, few, many) or the class of an expanded clone, and some rows leave it out.

j_call	d_call	v_call	clone_size	cdr3_nt	cdr3_aa
TRBJ1-2	TRBD1	TRBV19	.	TGTGCCAGTAGTGTCAGGACAGGGCAGAGCTATGGCTACACCTTC	CASSVRTGQSYGYTF
TRBJ1-1	TRBD1	TRBV27	.	TGTGCCAGCAGTGACAGGGGGGGTACTGAAGCTTTCTTT	CASSDRGGTEAFF
TRBJ2-3	TRBD2	TRBV7-3	.	TGTGCCAGCAGCCTAGCATCCAGCGGGGCTAAGGATACGCAGTATTTT	CASSLASSGAKDTQYF
TRBJ1-5	TRBD1	TRBV15	few	TGTGCCACCAGCAGAGATCCAGGGGGTACGCAGCCCCAGCATTTT	CATSRDPGGTQPQHF
TRBJ2-1	TRBD1	TRBV5-4	.	TGTGCCAGCAGCTTGTTTTGGACAGGGGAGAACTATGAGCAGTTCTTC	CASSLFWTGENYEQFF
TRBJ1-6	TRBD1	TRBV5-4	.	TGTGCCAGCAGCCCTTGGGGACAGACCAATTCACCCCTCCACTTT	CASSPWGQTNSPLHF
TRBJ2-7	.	TRBV28	.	TGTGCCAGCAGACTGAAACGACTAGGTGGGTCCTACGAGCAGTACTTC	CASRLKRLGGSYEQYF
TRBJ1-1	TRBD1	TRBV30	.	TGTGCCTGGAGTATCCGGGGCAGGGGGCTTACTGAAGCTTTCTTT	CAWSIRGRGLTEAFF
TRBJ2-3	.	TRBV5-4	.	TGTGCCAGCAGCTTGGGAGGGAGGCTAGATACGCAGTATTTT	CASSLGGRLDTQYF
TRBJ2-3	.	TRBV9	.	TGTGCCAGCAGCTCCCGGACGGACTCGGGCACAGATACGCAGTATTTT	CASSSRTDSGTDTQYF
TRBJ2-7	TRBD1	TRBV9	.	TGTGCCAGCAGTTGGGGACAGGGGAACTACGAGCAGTACTTC	CASSWGQGNYEQYF
TRBJ1-5	.	TRBV6-4	.	TGTGCCAGCAGTGACGAGGGTAAACAGCCCCAGCATTTT	CASSDEGKQPQHF
TRBJ2-3	.	TRBV27	.	TGTGCCAGCAGCCTACTCCCGGGAGTCACAGATACGCAGTATTTT	CASSLLPGVTDTQYF
TRBJ2-1	TRBD2	TRBV7-3	once	TGTGCCAGCAGCCCGACTAGCGGGAGGCTTTTAGATGAGCAGTTCTTC	CASSPTSGRLLDEQFF
TRBJ2-1	TRBD1	TRBV10-1	.	TGCGCCAGCACGAGGGGACAGGGGGCCTACAATGAGCAGTTCTTC	CASTRGQGAYNEQFF
TRBJ2-5	.	TRBV19	.	TGTGCCACCAACAGGGAAGAGACCCAGTACTTC	CATNREETQYF
TRBJ1-2	TRBD1	TRBV30	.	TGTGCCTGGAGTGGACAGGGAAGCTACACCTTC	CAWSGQGSYTF
TRBJ1-4	TRBD1	TRBV7-8	few	TGTGCCAGCAGCTTAGACGGTTCGGGACAGCTTAATGAAAAACTGTTTTTT	CASSLDGSGQLNEKLFF
TRBJ2-7	.	TRBV11-3	.	TGTGCCAGCAGCTTAACTTTCTCCTACGAGCAGTACTTC	CASSLTFSYEQYF
TRBJ1-5	TRBD1	TRBV12-5	.	TGTGCTAGTGGCCCCGGGACAGGGCTATATCAGCCCCAGCATTTT	CASGPGTGLYQPQHF